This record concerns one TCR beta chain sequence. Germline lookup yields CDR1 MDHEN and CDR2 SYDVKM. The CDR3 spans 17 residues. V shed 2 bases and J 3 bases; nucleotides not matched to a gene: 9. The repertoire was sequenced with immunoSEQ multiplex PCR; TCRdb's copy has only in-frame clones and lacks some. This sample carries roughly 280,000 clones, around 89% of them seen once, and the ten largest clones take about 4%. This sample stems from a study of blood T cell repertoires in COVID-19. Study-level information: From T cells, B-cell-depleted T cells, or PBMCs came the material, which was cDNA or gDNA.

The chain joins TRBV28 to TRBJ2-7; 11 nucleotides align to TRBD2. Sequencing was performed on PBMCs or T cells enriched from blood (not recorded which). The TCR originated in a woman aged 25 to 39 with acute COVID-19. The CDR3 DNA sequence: TGTGCCAGCAGTTTAGCTAGGGCTAGCGGGAGGTTCTACGAGCAGTACTTC. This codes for CASSLARASGRFYEQYF.